Included here is one TCR beta chain sequence, with context. Patients from Seattle were sampled longitudinally, starting during active infection. As originally analysed: Researchers report that nucleated cell counts were estimated from reference gene primer amplification. Measured with immunoSEQ multiplex PCR; TCRdb has only the in-frame clones, and not every one. The DNA was the basis for D and trimming; V, J and clone size are from that table. The sample yields around 290,000 clones, 80% to 90% seen once. The sample comes from a study of blood T cell repertoires in COVID-19. For the study at large: The study drew acute and convalescent COVID-19 samples from the United States, Italy and Spain.

The CDR3 is 13 amino acids. CDR1 and CDR2 (germline): PRHDT, FYEKMQ (reference sequence). V was trimmed by 2 bases and J by 1 base, leaving 5 bases between them. The chain links TRBV13 to TRBJ1-1, with D unclear. Sample: peripheral blood. The sequence came from a woman in her 70s with COVID-19, enrolled during active disease. The DNA for the CDR3 is TGTGCCAGCAGCTTATCCAAGAACACTGAAGCTTTCTTT. This codes for CASSLSKNTEAFF.